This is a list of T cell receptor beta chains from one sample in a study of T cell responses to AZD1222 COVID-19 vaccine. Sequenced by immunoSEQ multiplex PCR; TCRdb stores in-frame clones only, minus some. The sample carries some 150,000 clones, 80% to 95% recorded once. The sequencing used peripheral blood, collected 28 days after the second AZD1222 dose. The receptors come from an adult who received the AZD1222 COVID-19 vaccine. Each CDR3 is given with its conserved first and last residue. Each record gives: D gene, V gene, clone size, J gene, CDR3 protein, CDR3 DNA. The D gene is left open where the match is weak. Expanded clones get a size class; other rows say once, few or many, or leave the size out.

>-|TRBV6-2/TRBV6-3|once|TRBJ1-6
CASTPPLGIVKNSPLHF
TGTGCCAGCACCCCCCCACTGGGGATCGTCAAGAATTCACCCCTCCACTTT
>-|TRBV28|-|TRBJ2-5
CASRARGETQYF
TGTGCCAGTCGGGCTAGGGGAGAGACCCAGTACTTC
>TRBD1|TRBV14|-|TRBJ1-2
CASSQERGQGYTF
TGTGCCAGCAGCCAAGAAAGGGGGCAGGGCTACACCTTC
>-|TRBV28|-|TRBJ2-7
CASSGGTYEQYF
TGTGCCAGTTCCGGGGGAACCTACGAGCAGTACTTC
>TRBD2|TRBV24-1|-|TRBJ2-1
CATSGISGSSYNEQFF
TGTGCCACCAGTGGGATCAGCGGGAGCTCCTACAATGAGCAGTTCTTC
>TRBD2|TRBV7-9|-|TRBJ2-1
CASTYRFFGLAGGRGSYNEQFF
TGTGCCAGCACCTATAGATTCTTTGGGCTAGCGGGAGGACGGGGCTCCTACAATGAGCAGTTCTTC
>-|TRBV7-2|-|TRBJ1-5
CASSLSGSHSNQPQHF
TGTGCCAGCAGCTTATCCGGCAGTCATAGCAATCAGCCCCAGCATTTT
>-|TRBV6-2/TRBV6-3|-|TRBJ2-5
CASSYGQHQETQYF
TGTGCCAGCAGTTACGGACAGCACCAAGAGACCCAGTACTTC
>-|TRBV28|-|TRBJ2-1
CASSLTSAGSYNEQFF
TGTGCCAGCAGTTTAACGTCCGCCGGGTCCTACAATGAGCAGTTCTTC
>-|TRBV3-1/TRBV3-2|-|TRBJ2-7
CASSPGYEQYF
TGTGCCAGCAGCCCAGGCTACGAGCAGTACTTC
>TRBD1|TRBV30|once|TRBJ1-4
CAWSRGQGANEKLFF
TGTGCCTGGAGCCGAGGACAGGGAGCTAATGAAAAACTGTTTTTT
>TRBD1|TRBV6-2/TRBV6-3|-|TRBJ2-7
CASSYPRQGGSYEQYF
TGTGCCAGCAGTTACCCAAGACAGGGTGGATCCTACGAGCAGTACTTC
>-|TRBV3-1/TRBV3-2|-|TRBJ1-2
CASSLQTGPIYGYTF
TGTGCCAGCAGCCTCCAGACAGGCCCAATATATGGCTACACCTTC
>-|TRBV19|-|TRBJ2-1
CASSIQGLRTHNEQFF
TGTGCCAGTAGTATACAAGGACTAAGGACTCACAATGAGCAGTTCTTC
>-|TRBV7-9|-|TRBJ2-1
CASSLRRTSHNEQFF
TGTGCCAGCAGCTTAAGAAGGACATCCCACAATGAGCAGTTCTTC
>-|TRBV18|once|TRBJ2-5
CASSPPGVQETQYF
TGTGCCAGCTCACCACCGGGGGTTCAAGAGACCCAGTACTTC
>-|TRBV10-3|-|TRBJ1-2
CAISERQGNYGYTF
TGTGCCATCAGTGAGCGGCAGGGCAACTATGGCTACACCTTC
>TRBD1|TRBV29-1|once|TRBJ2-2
CSARTGANTGELFF
TGCAGCGCCAGGACAGGGGCAAACACCGGGGAGCTGTTTTTT
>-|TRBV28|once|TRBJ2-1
CASSLVGGNVEQFF
TGTGCCAGCAGTTTGGTGGGAGGAAACGTTGAGCAGTTCTTC
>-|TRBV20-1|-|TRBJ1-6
CSASRPARNSPLHF
TGCAGTGCTAGTAGACCGGCCCGTAATTCACCCCTCCACTTT
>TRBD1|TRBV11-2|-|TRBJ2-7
CASSLEGQGFEQYF
TGTGCCAGCAGCTTAGAGGGACAGGGTTTCGAGCAGTACTTC
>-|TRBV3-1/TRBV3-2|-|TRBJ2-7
CASSQSRPYEQYF
TGTGCCAGCAGCCAGTCCAGACCCTACGAGCAGTACTTC
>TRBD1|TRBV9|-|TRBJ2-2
CASSVLGQGATGELFF
TGTGCCAGCAGCGTCCTGGGACAGGGGGCTACCGGGGAGCTGTTTTTT
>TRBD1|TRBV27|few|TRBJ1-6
CASSSGTARRDSPLHF
TGTGCCAGCAGTTCAGGGACAGCTCGAAGGGATTCACCCCTCCACTTT
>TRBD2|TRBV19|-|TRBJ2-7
CASSTGTSGLKYSYEQYF
TGTGCCAGTAGTACCGGGACTAGCGGTCTAAAGTATTCCTACGAGCAGTACTTC
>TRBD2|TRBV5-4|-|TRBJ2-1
CASSLVAGEVYEQFF
TGTGCCAGCAGCTTGGTAGCGGGAGAAGTGTATGAGCAGTTCTTC
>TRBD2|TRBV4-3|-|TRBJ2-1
CASSRGVAGSSYNEQFF
TGCGCCAGCAGCCGGGGAGTAGCGGGGTCATCCTACAATGAGCAGTTCTTC
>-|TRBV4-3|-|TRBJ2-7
CASSLGTLDYEQYF
TGCGCCAGCAGCCTCGGGACGTTGGACTACGAGCAGTACTTC
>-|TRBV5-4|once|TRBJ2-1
CASSVDRSSYNEQFF
TGTGCCAGCAGCGTAGACAGGAGCTCCTACAATGAGCAGTTCTTC
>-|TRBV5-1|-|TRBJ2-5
CASSVRDTQETQYF
TGCGCCAGCAGCGTCCGGGACACCCAAGAGACCCAGTACTTC
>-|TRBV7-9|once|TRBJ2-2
CASSLLTSSFTGELFF
TGTGCCAGCAGCCTTCTGACTAGTTCGTTCACCGGGGAGCTGTTTTTT
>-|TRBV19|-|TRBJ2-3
CASSTQYTDTQYF
TGTGCCAGTAGTACGCAGTACACAGATACGCAGTATTTT
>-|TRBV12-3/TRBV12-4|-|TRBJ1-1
CASSFMMNTEAFF
TGTGCCAGCAGCTTCATGATGAACACTGAAGCTTTCTTT
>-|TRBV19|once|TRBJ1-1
CASTRTVYSVWTEAFF
TGTGCCAGTACCCGGACAGTCTATTCCGTTTGGACTGAAGCTTTCTTT
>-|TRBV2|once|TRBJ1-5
CASSVRAGWDQPQHF
TGTGCCAGCAGTGTGCGGGCAGGTTGGGATCAGCCCCAGCATTTT
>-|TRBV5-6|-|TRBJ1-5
CASSLRGPGAQPQHF
TGTGCCAGCAGCTTAAGAGGTCCTGGCGCGCAGCCCCAGCATTTT
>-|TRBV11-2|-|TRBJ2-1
CASSSDAGIRNEQFF
TGTGCCAGCAGCTCGGATGCCGGGATCAGAAATGAGCAGTTCTTC
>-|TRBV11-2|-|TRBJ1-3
CASSLWSGNTIYF
TGTGCCAGCAGCTTATGGTCTGGAAACACCATATATTTT
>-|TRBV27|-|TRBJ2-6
CASSRTTGANVLTF
TGTGCCAGCAGTAGGACTACTGGGGCCAACGTCCTGACTTTC
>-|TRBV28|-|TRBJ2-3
CASSLRRGTADTQYF
TGTGCCAGCAGTTTGCGAAGGGGGACCGCAGATACGCAGTATTTT
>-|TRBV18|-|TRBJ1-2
CASSPTSDRNYGYTF
TGTGCCAGCTCACCAACATCGGACCGTAACTATGGCTACACCTTC
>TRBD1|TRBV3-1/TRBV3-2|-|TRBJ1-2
CASSQAETGGFGYTF
TGTGCCAGCAGCCAAGCGGAAACAGGGGGCTTTGGCTACACCTTC
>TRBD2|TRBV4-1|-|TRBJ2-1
CASSHDRTSGSNEQFF
TGCGCCAGCAGCCACGATAGGACTAGCGGGAGCAATGAGCAGTTCTTC
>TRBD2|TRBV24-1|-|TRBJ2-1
CATSDSGTISYNEQFF
TGTGCCACCAGTGATTCCGGGACTATCTCCTACAATGAGCAGTTCTTC
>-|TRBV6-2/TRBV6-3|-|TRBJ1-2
CASSLGWANYGYTF
TGTGCCAGCAGTCTCGGGTGGGCTAACTATGGCTACACCTTC
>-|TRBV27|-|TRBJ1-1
CASRSRTNTEAFF
TGTGCCAGCAGGAGTAGGACAAACACTGAAGCTTTCTTT
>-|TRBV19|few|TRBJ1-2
CASSDPGQDYGYTF
TGTGCCAGTAGTGATCCGGGGCAAGACTATGGCTACACCTTC
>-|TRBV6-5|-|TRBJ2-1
CASSLTSISYNEQFF
TGTGCCAGCAGTCTTACTAGTATCTCCTACAATGAGCAGTTCTTC
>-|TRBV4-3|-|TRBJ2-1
CASSQDRGFPGRQFF
TGCGCCAGCAGCCAAGATCGGGGCTTCCCTGGCCGGCAGTTCTTC
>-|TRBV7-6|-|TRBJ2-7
CASSAGPPGTIYEQYF
TGTGCCAGCAGCGCAGGCCCGCCCGGGACGATCTACGAGCAGTACTTC
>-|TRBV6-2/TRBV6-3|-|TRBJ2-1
CASSYSTRISYNEQFF
TGTGCCAGCAGTTACTCCACTAGGATCTCCTACAATGAGCAGTTCTTC
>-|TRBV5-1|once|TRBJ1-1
CASSLAEQLNTEAFF
TGCGCCAGCAGCTTGGCCGAACAGTTGAACACTGAAGCTTTCTTT
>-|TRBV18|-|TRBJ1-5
CASSQGGDQPQHF
TGTGCCAGCTCGCAGGGCGGTGATCAGCCCCAGCATTTT
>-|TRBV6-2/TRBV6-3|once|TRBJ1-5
CASSYSGGGSQPQHF
TGTGCCAGCAGTTACTCGGGTGGGGGTTCACAGCCCCAGCATTTT
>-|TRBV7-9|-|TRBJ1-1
CASSFRYGTEAFF
TGTGCCAGCAGCTTCCGGTACGGCACTGAAGCTTTCTTT